This TCR beta chain was captured in a study of a mutant IDH1 vaccine in newly diagnosed glioma. In the study overall: Either 4-6 weeks after radiotherapy alone or alongside temozolomide, vaccination was begun. Week 47 marked visit V13, whereas week 35 marked visit V12. Study results and caveats: Vaccine-induced immune responses were detected in approximately 92% of patients.

A word on this clone: The target antigen is unknown.

Noted time point: week 35, safety follow-up. Each vaccine dose was 300 ug of mutant IDH1 20-mer peptide, with topical imiquimod. Libraries were prepared by immunoSEQ multiplex PCR; TCRdb keeps only in-frame clonotypes and omits some of them. The sample includes about 46,000 clones, 92% of them seen just once. With 8 bases removed from V and 4 bases from J, the gap between germline ends came to 27 bases. This CDR3 has 18 amino acids. Germline CDR1 reads SGHTA; CDR2 reads FQGNSA. This TCR derives from a middle-aged man with glioma. The genes are TRBV7-2 and TRBJ1-3, with D possibly matching TRBD1 (5 bases). The material was PBMCs, obtained from a glioma patient whose treatment included an IDH1 peptide vaccine. Here the CDR3 DNA reads TGTGCCAGCGGATCCAGGAACTTCGGGGGGGATACAGGAAACACCATATATTTT. It encodes CASGSRNFGGDTGNTIYF. Filled out from reference TRBV7-2 and TRBJ1-3, the complete variable domain reads GAGVSQSPSNKVTEKGKDVELRCDPISGHTALYWYRQSLGQGLEFLIYFQGNSAPDKSGLPSDRFSAERTGGSVSTLTIQRTQQEDSAVYLCASGSRNFGGDTGNTIYFGEGSWLTVV.